This T cell receptor (beta chain) comes out of a study of T cell responses to AZD1222 COVID-19 vaccine. Findings and limits, study-wide: AZD1222 recipients seropositive at baseline numbered only 5 or 6. Sampling that yielded the repertoires occurred only after the peak T cell response. Donor demographics were predominantly white British with a female majority; clonal diversity may be underestimated. Along spike, vaccine-associated CD4 TCRs were found throughout, with dominance at 160-218 and 743-854.

Assay: immunoSEQ multiplex PCR; the TCRdb copy retains only in-frame clones and omits some. The sample lists around 96,000 clones, around 84% seen once, with more than 5% in the top ten. V lost 0 bases and J lost 0, with 7 bases in between. The CDR3 runs to 14 residues. Looked up from germline, CDR1 is SGHRS and CDR2 is YFSETQ. About this clone itself: Its antigen is not identified.

This TCR derives from an adult who received the AZD1222 COVID-19 vaccine. The V and J genes are TRBV5-1 and TRBJ2-7; D unclear. The sequences come from peripheral blood, collected 28 days after the second AZD1222 dose. The CDR3 bases are TGCGCCAGCAGCTTGGTGGGGTTCTCCTACGAGCAGTACTTC. Protein product: CASSLVGFSYEQYF.